This T cell receptor beta chain was captured in a study of blood T cell repertoires in COVID-19. Study overall: Sources were T cells, B-cell-depleted T cells, or PBMCs; the material itself was cDNA or gDNA.

CDR1 is SGHRS, CDR2 YFSETQ, per germline. This CDR3 comprises 14 residues. V was cut by 4 bases and J by 0 bases, with 11 bases left in between. Clones were read by immunoSEQ multiplex PCR, and TCRdb kept only the in-frame ones, dropping some. The table lists tens of thousands of clones, 65% to 90% of them singletons, with approximately 10% in the top ten. The chain links TRBV5-1 to TRBJ2-7; D uncertain. The TCR comes from a man between 65 and 79 years old with active or convalescent COVID-19. The sample comprised peripheral blood. The CDR3 loop is CASSPIIASYEQYF. The CDR3 DNA sequence: TGCGCCAGCAGCCCTATAATTGCCTCCTACGAGCAGTACTTC.